What follows are 17 T cell receptor beta chains derived from one specimen sequenced in a study of T cells after yellow fever vaccination. In TCRdb, the 5' RACE reads were re-called with MiXCR into one record per CDR3 protein. This sample has hundreds of thousands of distinct CDR3 sequences, with about 4% found just once. The sample was PBMCs, taken 5 days after the yellow fever booster vaccination. These receptor sequences come from a man younger than 30 who received the YFV17D yellow fever vaccine.

This clonotype showed up many times. V is TRBV15 and J is TRBJ2-3; D may be TRBD2 (7 bases). CDR3 length: 18 residues. Trimming left V 1 base short and J 1 base short, with 18 bases between. The germline V gene has CDR1 LNHNV and CDR2 YYDKDF (reference sequence). CDR3 nucleotides: TGTGCCACCAGCAGAGTACGGGGGGCGCCGGACGGCACAGATACGCAGTATTTT. It yields the protein CATSRVRGAPDGTDTQYF.

The rearrangement joins TRBV28 to TRBJ1-5, with D possibly being TRBD1 (5 bases). This CDR3 region has 14 residues. V lost 6 bases and J lost 5, with 14 bases in between. The germline V gene encodes CDR1 MDHEN and CDR2 SYDVKM. This CDR3 is CASSRYRGDQPQHF. CDR3 nucleotides: TGTGCCAGCAGCCGCTACCGGGGCGATCAGCCCCAGCATTTT.

The rearrangement links TRBV3-1 to TRBJ1-1; tentatively, D is TRBD1 (5 bases). This CDR3 region has 16 residues. Trimming took 0 bases from V and 3 from J, leaving 14 bases between them. The germline V gene has CDR1 LGHDT and CDR2 YNNKEL (reference sequence). The CDR3 is CASSQDHGGAYTEAFF. CDR3 DNA: TGTGCCAGCAGCCAAGATCACGGTGGGGCTTACACTGAAGCTTTCTTT.

This clonotype showed up just a few times. This chain joins TRBV15 and TRBJ1-5; 8 bases agree with TRBD1. CDR1 is LNHNV, CDR2 YYDKDF, per germline (reference sequence). The trim removed 0 bases at V and 6 bases at J, leaving 10 bases unmatched. The CDR3 sequence is 17 residues long. The chain's CDR3 is CATSRDKGQGATQPQHF. The CDR3 DNA sequence: TGTGCCACCAGCAGAGATAAAGGGCAGGGGGCAACTCAGCCCCAGCATTTT.

There are a few counts of this clonotype. The chain links TRBV18 to TRBJ2-2; D call uncertain. V gave up 5 bases and J gave up 6 bases, with 7 bases separating them. CDR3 length: 12 residues. Germline V lookup: CDR1 KGHSH, CDR2 LQKENI. The CDR3 sequence is CASSTGPGELFF. The CDR3 DNA reads TGTGCCAGCTCAACCGGTCCCGGGGAGCTGTTTTTT.

Only a few counts were recorded for this clonotype. The chain combines TRBV12-3 or TRBV12-4 with TRBJ2-5; 8 nucleotides agree with TRBD1. V trimming: 7 bases; J trimming: 3 bases; junction bases outside the gene matches: 10. CDR3 size: 15 residues. The CDR3 loop is CASTYGTGYEETQYF. The DNA of the CDR3 is TGTGCCAGCACCTACGGGACAGGCTATGAAGAGACCCAGTACTTC.

The sample holds a few counts of this clonotype. The chain links TRBV5-1 to TRBJ1-4, with unresolved D. V lost 5 bases and J 3 bases, leaving 14 bases between the germline ends. CDR3 size: 15 residues. Per the germline V gene, CDR1 is SGHRS and CDR2 is YFSETQ. The CDR3 loop reads CASRKGSSANEKLFF. The CDR3 DNA reads TGCGCCAGCAGAAAAGGGTCTTCAGCTAATGAAAAACTGTTTTTT.

This clonotype was detected only a few times. This chain joins TRBV7-7 and TRBJ2-1; 8 nucleotides match TRBD1. V was pared by 1 base and J by 3 bases, with 2 bases of the junction left unmatched. The germline V gene encodes CDR1 SSHAT and CDR2 FNYEAQ (reference sequence). The CDR3 extends over 15 amino acids. The CDR3 region has the DNA TGTGCCAGCAGCTTAGGGACAGGGTACTACAATGAGCAGTTCTTC. Translating it yields CASSLGTGYYNEQFF.

This clonotype was seen ten or more times. This sequence joins TRBV5-1 and TRBJ2-3; D is tentatively TRBD1 or TRBD2 (5 bases each). CDR1 and CDR2 (germline): SGHRS, YFSETQ. Trimming took off 0 bases at V and 4 bases at J, with 9 bases between the two ends. The CDR3 has 14 amino acids. The CDR3 spells CASSLARDADTQYF. The CDR3 region has the DNA TGCGCCAGCAGCTTGGCCAGGGACGCAGATACGCAGTATTTT.

The table lists this clonotype with a few counts. CDR3 DNA sequence: TGCGCCAGCAGCATTTACGCTAGCGGGGGCAATGAGCAGTTCTTC. Translation: CASSIYASGGNEQFF. This chain joins TRBV5-1 and TRBJ2-1, with 10 positions matching TRBD2. This CDR3 has 15 amino acids. From germline, CDR1 is SGHRS and CDR2 YFSETQ. V lost 4 bases and J lost 6; bases outside the gene matches: 7.

The table lists this clonotype with many counts. The gene calls are TRBV2 and TRBJ1-4; D ambiguous. Trimming left V 4 bases short and J 5 bases short, with 11 bases between. Germline V lookup: CDR1 SNHLY, CDR2 FYNNEI. CDR3 length: 14 residues. For the CDR3, the DNA is TGTGCCAGCAGTGTGTGGAGAGAAAATGAAAAACTGTTTTTT. Protein sequence: CASSVWRENEKLFF.

This clonotype turned up a few times. The chain has TRBV3-1 and TRBJ2-7; D remains ambiguous. CDR1 and CDR2 (germline): LGHDT, YNNKEL (reference sequence). The CDR3 spans 15 residues. The ends were cut back, 1 base at V and 2 bases at J, with 12 bases in the middle. The CDR3 sequence is CASSQGVDIPYEQYF. In DNA form, the CDR3 reads TGTGCCAGCAGCCAAGGGGTGGATATTCCCTACGAGCAGTACTTC.

This clonotype has a handful of counts. The V and J genes are TRBV20-1 and TRBJ2-3; TRBD2 matches at 8 bases. After removal of 0 bases from V and 4 bases from J, the junction contained 12 bases not matched to a gene. This CDR3 contains 17 residues. Germline values: CDR1 DFQATT, CDR2 SNEGSKA (reference sequence). CDR3 sequence reads: CSARDYLRGGLADTQYF. The CDR3 DNA is TGCAGTGCTAGAGATTACTTACGGGGGGGCCTCGCAGATACGCAGTATTTT.

This clonotype showed up just a few times. The chain recombines TRBV6-5 with TRBJ2-5; D unclear. Trimming pared 6 bases from V and 5 bases from J, leaving 16 bases between. The CDR3 is 14 residues long. Germline CDR1 reads MNHEY; CDR2 reads SVGAGI. CDR3 coding DNA: TGTGCCAGCAGCTTCGGCAGGATCTTCGAGACCCAGTACTTC. Protein: CASSFGRIFETQYF.

This chain connects TRBV19 to TRBJ1-5; the D is unclear. The CDR3 is 15 residues long. CDR1 is LNHDA and CDR2 is SQIVND in the germline V gene (reference sequence). Trimming cost V 6 bases and J 0 bases, with 12 bases left between them. CDR3 sequence: CASSLELYSNQPQHF. The CDR3, as DNA: TGTGCCAGTAGCCTTGAATTGTATAGCAATCAGCCCCAGCATTTT.

This chain links TRBV27 with TRBJ1-1; D uncertain. V was trimmed by 7 bases and J by 1 base, leaving 10 bases between them. CDR3 size: 13 residues. Germline V gene sequence: CDR1 MNHEY, CDR2 SMNVEV (reference sequence). CDR3 region: CASINHQNTEAFF. In DNA form, the CDR3 reads TGTGCCAGCATAAACCACCAGAACACTGAAGCTTTCTTT.

This clonotype occurred a few times. V usage is TRBV6-5 and J usage is TRBJ2-1, with 8 positions matching TRBD2. V dropped 0 bases and J dropped 5; count of bases not matched to a gene: 9. The CDR3 is 17 residues long. Germline V CDR1 and CDR2: MNHEY, SVGAGI. CDR3 sequence (DNA): TGTGCCAGCAGTTACTCGATGGGCGGGGGGCGTCACAATGAGCAGTTCTTC. Protein: CASSYSMGGGRHNEQFF.